Ten or more counts support the clone carrying this T cell receptor (beta chain). The sample is drawn from a study of identical twins. In TCRdb, the 5' RACE reads were re-called with MiXCR into one record per CDR3 protein. The table lists 200,000 to 250,000 distinct CDR3 sequences, around 6.8% of them singletons. J was trimmed by 8 bases and V by 1 base; bases with no gene match: 11. Germline-derived CDR1 and CDR2 are SQVTM and ANQGSEA. The CDR3 runs to 17 residues. The same specimen was also included in a second study, on yellow fever vaccine responses in identical twins.

This receptor was taken from a young woman in good health. Sequenced material: memory (CD45RO+) T cells sorted from blood. V usage is TRBV29-1 and J usage is TRBJ2-1, with 13 bases aligning to TRBD2. CDR3 bases: TGCAGCGTTGAAGCCCGGACTAGCGGGAGAGTTATCGATGAGCAGTTCTTC. It specifies CSVEARTSGRVIDEQFF.